Below, one T cell receptor (beta chain) is given with its context. This sample stems from a study of blood T cell repertoires in COVID-19. Study at large: In each case, the material was cDNA or gDNA derived from T cells, B-cell-depleted T cells, or PBMCs.

Original processing notes: For nucleated cells, counts were estimated from reference gene primer amplification. This table comes from immunoSEQ multiplex PCR, and its TCRdb copy is limited to in-frame clones, with some not included. Clone size and V and J calls were adopted from that table, with D and trimming inferred from the DNA. This sample has 200,000 to 300,000 clones, with about 85% found just once. This CDR3 comprises 16 residues. The receptor was isolated from a man between 60 and 75 years old who had recovered from COVID-19. Sequenced sample: peripheral blood. V and J are TRBV12-1 and TRBJ1-1; TRBD1 is the table's D call and was not checked against the DNA. TRBV12-1 is annotated as a pseudogene. CDR3 amino acids: CASSFSGTGACTEAFF. As DNA, the CDR3 is TGTGCCAGCAGCTTCTCCGGGACAGGGGCTTGCACTGAAGCTTTCTTT.